The 8 T cell receptor beta chains given below trace back to one sample, sequenced in a study of T cells in Graves' hyperthyroidism and ophthalmopathy. Amplified regions were TCR beta CDR3 sequences from RNA transcripts. When the TCR CDR3 underwent first-round RT-PCR, the HTBI primer set was used. TCRdb re-called the multiplex PCR reads with MiXCR, one entry per CDR3 protein. The repertoire holds about 400,000 distinct CDR3 sequences, with approximately 15% as singletons. The sequencing sample was made of blood. These TCRs come from a woman younger than 45 with Graves' hyperthyroidism.

For this clonotype: This may be a read error: a much more frequent sequence differs by one nucleotide. The chain employs TRBV28 and TRBJ2-1; no definite D call. V dropped 10 bases and J dropped 11 bases, with 15 bases sitting between them. Germline-derived CDR1 and CDR2 are MDHEN and SYDVKM. There are 11 residues in the CDR3. In DNA, the CDR3 is TGTGCCACCCTCAGTCGTCATAAGCAGTTCTTC. Encoded protein: CATLSRHKQFF.

This clonotype appeared many times. V gene TRBV18 combines with J gene TRBJ2-1; TRBD2 might be the D (6 bases). Germline V gene data show CDR1 as KGHSH and CDR2 as LQKENI. The CDR3 covers 15 residues. Trimming cost V 0 bases and J 5 bases, with 11 bases left between them. In DNA, the CDR3 is TGTGCCAGCTCACCACCGGGACTGCCGGACAATGAGCAGTTCTTC. It is translated as CASSPPGLPDNEQFF.

The chain employs TRBV19 and TRBJ2-7, with a tentative D call TRBD2 (6 bases). Germline-derived CDR1 and CDR2 are LNHDA and SQIVND (reference sequence). CDR3 length: 15 residues. Trimming took 4 bases from V and 2 from J, leaving 15 bases between them. The CDR3 region is CASSTAGFKTYEQYF. In DNA, the CDR3 is TGTGCCAGTAGTACCGCGGGATTTAAAACCTACGAGCAGTACTTC. The whole variable domain, remainder taken from reference TRBV19 and TRBJ2-7, is DGGITQSPKYLFRKEGQNVTLSCEQNLNHDAMYWYRQDPGQGLRLIYYSQIVNDFQKGDIAEGYSVSREKKESFPLTVTSAQKNPTAFYLCASSTAGFKTYEQYFGPGTRLTVT.

This clonotype has only a few counts. Sequence at one end of the junction differs from germline and may be a read error. J is TRBJ2-6 and V is TRBV5-1; possible D gene TRBD2, 5 bases. CDR1 and CDR2 (germline): SGHRS, YFSETQ. CDR3 length: 15 residues. CDR3 in amino acids: CASSLAEAGVNVLTF. The CDR3 nucleotides are TGCGCCAGCAGCTTGGCGGAGGCTGGGGTCAACGTCCTGACTTTC.

About this clonotype: This may come from a read error, since a much larger clone is one base off. CDR3: CSVVHGGTDTQYF. CDR3 nucleotides: TGCAGCGTTGTCCACGGGGGTACAGATACGCAGTATTTT. The rearrangement joins TRBV29-1 to TRBJ2-3; TRBD2 might be the D (6 bases). The CDR3 extends over 13 amino acids. V was clipped by 4 bases and J by 3 bases, with 11 bases between them. CDR1 SQVTM and CDR2 ANQGSEA come from the germline V gene.

This clonotype was detected a few times. The genes are TRBV6-1 and TRBJ2-5, with D possibly TRBD2 on 5 matching bases. Germline CDR1 reads MNHNS; CDR2 reads SASEGT. The germline V and J ends were trimmed by 6 bases and 2 bases, with 16 bases remaining between them. There are 15 residues in the CDR3. DNA of the CDR3: TGTGCCAGCAGCGACACCGGGATCCCACAAGAGACCCAGTACTTC. This codes for CASSDTGIPQETQYF.

The gene calls are TRBV6-1 and TRBJ1-2, with 8 bases lining up with TRBD1. This CDR3 has 12 amino acids. The germline gives CDR1 MNHNS, CDR2 SASEGT. V lost 5 bases to trimming and J lost 7 bases; unmatched junction nucleotides: 3. CDR3 nucleotide sequence: TGTGCCAGCAGTCGACAGGGGTCTGGCTACACCTTC. Residues: CASSRQGSGYTF.

This clonotype was counted a few times. The rearrangement uses TRBV18 and TRBJ1-5; D is perhaps TRBD1 (5 bases). V was pared by 3 bases and J by 0 bases, with 15 bases between. This CDR3 is built from 17 residues. The V gene's germline CDR1 is KGHSH and CDR2 LQKENI. CDR3 in DNA: TGTGCCAGCTCACCCAGGGTTGGGAGGCTTAGCAATCAGCCCCAGCATTTT. It is translated as CASSPRVGRLSNQPQHF.